This TCR beta chain was sequenced for a study of CDR3 diversity in severe acne. From the PCR reads, TCRdb called clonotypes with MiXCR, one entry per CDR3 protein. The sample records approximately 80,000 distinct CDR3 sequences, around 50% being singletons. Germline-derived CDR1 and CDR2 are SGHAT and FQNNGV. V was trimmed by 7 bases and J by 10 bases, leaving 17 bases between them. The length of the CDR3 is 14 residues. Sequenced sample: blood. The chain is built from TRBV11-2 and TRBJ1-6; no clear D gene. The clonotype originates from a male donor in good health, without acne. CDR3 sequence reads: CASTREPYQSPLHF. CDR3 in DNA: TGTGCCAGCACCCGGGAGCCGTATCAATCACCCCTCCACTTT.